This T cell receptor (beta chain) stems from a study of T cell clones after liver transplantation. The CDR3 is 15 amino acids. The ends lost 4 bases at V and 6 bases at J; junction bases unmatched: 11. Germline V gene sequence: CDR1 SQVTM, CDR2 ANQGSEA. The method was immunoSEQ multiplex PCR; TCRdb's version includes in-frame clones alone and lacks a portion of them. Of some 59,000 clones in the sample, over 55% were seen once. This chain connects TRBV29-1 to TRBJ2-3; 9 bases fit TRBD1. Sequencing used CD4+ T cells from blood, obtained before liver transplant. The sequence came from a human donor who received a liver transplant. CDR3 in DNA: TGCAGCGTTGGAGGCCTGGGACAGGGAACCGATACGCAGTATTTT. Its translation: CSVGGLGQGTDTQYF.